The 27 T cell receptor beta chains below were found in one sample sequenced in a study of cytomegalovirus exposure and HLA in healthy donors. With 60 Vbeta and 13 Jbeta primers, the PCR was carried out. TCRdb's table, derived via immunoSEQ multiplex PCR, lists solely in-frame clones and lacks some. The sample carries about 83,000 clones, 78% recorded once. Sequenced material: PBMCs. The receptors here all came from a man younger than 35 in good health and CMV-seropositive.

The table lists this clone with a few counts. This chain uses TRBV2 with TRBJ1-2; 7 positions agree with TRBD1. The germline V gene encodes CDR1 SNHLY and CDR2 FYNNEI. The CDR3 covers 13 residues. V lost 4 bases, J lost 4 bases, and 3 bases stayed unmatched. The CDR3 coding sequence is TGTGCCAGCAGTGGAGGGGGCAGCTATGGCTACACCTTC. Translated: CASSGGGSYGYTF.

The rearrangement links TRBV27 to TRBJ2-1; the D gene is possibly TRBD2 (6 bases). Per germline, CDR1 MNHEY and CDR2 SMNVEV (reference sequence). CDR3 length equals 14 residues. V lost 8 bases to trimming and J lost 5 bases, with 16 bases between them. CDR3 in DNA: TGTGCCAGCGCTTGGGGAGGATCGGACAATGAGCAGTTCTTC. This codes for CASAWGGSDNEQFF.

The V and J genes are TRBV10-2 and TRBJ2-1, with 9 bases aligning to TRBD2. Germline CDR1 is WSHSY and CDR2 is SAAADI. The CDR3 is 17 amino acids. The V gene end was trimmed by 7 bases and the J gene end by 3 bases; junction bases not matched to a gene: 13. The CDR3 reads CASTGSGSPLVYNEQFF. In DNA, the CDR3 is TGCGCCAGCACGGGTAGCGGGAGCCCCCTCGTCTACAATGAGCAGTTCTTC.

The CDR3, as DNA: TGTGCCAGCAGCTGGGACACAGGGGGCGACACCGGGGAGCTGTTTTTT. Translating it yields CASSWDTGGDTGELFF. The rearrangement uses TRBV7-8 and TRBJ2-2, with 9 nucleotides matching TRBD1. This CDR3 comprises 16 residues. Germline CDR1 SGHVS, CDR2 FQNEAQ. Trimming at V came to 4 bases and at J to 3 bases, leaving 6 bases not matched to a gene.

The chain recombines TRBV10-3 with TRBJ2-2, with D possibly being TRBD2 (5 bases). The length of the CDR3 is 14 residues. Germline CDR1 reads ENHRY; CDR2 reads SYGVKD. V was clipped by 0 bases and J by 7 bases, with 9 bases between them. Here the CDR3 reads CAISESSSIGELFF. The CDR3 region has the DNA TGTGCCATCAGTGAGTCTTCTAGCATCGGGGAGCTGTTTTTT.

This chain uses TRBV27 with TRBJ2-2; D call uncertain. CDR3 length equals 13 residues. Germline CDR1 is MNHEY and CDR2 is SMNVEV (reference sequence). V was pared by 5 bases and J by 6 bases, with 10 bases between. CDR3 sequence: CASSDTSPGELFF. In DNA, the CDR3 is TGTGCCAGCAGTGACACCTCCCCCGGGGAGCTGTTTTTT.

V is TRBV7-2 and J is TRBJ2-5; 11 bases are a match to TRBD2. Germline V gene sequence: CDR1 SGHTA, CDR2 FQGNSA. V shed 0 bases and J 4 bases; nucleotides not matched to a gene: 10. This CDR3 has 18 amino acids. CDR3 residues: CASSLAPGLAAPRETQYF. The CDR3 region has the DNA TGTGCCAGCAGCTTAGCACCGGGACTAGCGGCCCCACGAGAGACCCAGTACTTC.

This clone was found once. The chain is built from TRBV9 and TRBJ1-1, with D uncertain. V was trimmed by 0 bases and J by 0 bases, leaving 9 bases between them. The CDR3 contains 15 residues. Germline CDR1 is SGDLS and CDR2 is YYNGEE. The CDR3 protein is CASSVGAFLNTEAFF. Written as DNA, the CDR3 is TGTGCCAGCAGCGTAGGAGCCTTCTTGAACACTGAAGCTTTCTTT.

The V and J genes are TRBV25-1 and TRBJ1-1; D remains ambiguous. This CDR3 has 12 residues. V was trimmed by 4 bases and J by 9 bases, leaving 12 bases between them. Germline assignment: CDR1 MGHDK and CDR2 SYGVNS. The CDR3 loop is CASSGGSSQAFF. The DNA of the CDR3 is TGTGCCAGCAGTGGTGGGAGCTCTCAAGCTTTCTTT.

The rearrangement joins TRBV5-4 to TRBJ2-2, with a tentative D call TRBD2 (5 bases). The V gene's germline CDR1 is SGHNT and CDR2 YYREEE (reference sequence). This CDR3 has 16 amino acids. The ends were cut back, 4 bases at V and 5 bases at J, with 18 bases in the middle. This chain's CDR3 is CASSQSGASLTGELFF. The CDR3 nucleotides read TGTGCCAGCAGCCAAAGCGGAGCTTCGTTGACCGGGGAGCTGTTTTTT.

The V gene is TRBV6-5, the J gene TRBJ2-1, with 11 bases identical to TRBD2. V gave up 8 bases and J gave up 2 bases; unmatched junction bases: 2. CDR3 length equals 14 residues. The germline V gene has CDR1 MNHEY and CDR2 SVGAGI. CDR3 sequence reads: CASLAGGAYNEQFF. As DNA, the CDR3 is TGTGCCAGCTTAGCGGGAGGGGCCTACAATGAGCAGTTCTTC.

The V gene is TRBV27, the J gene TRBJ1-5; maybe TRBD1 (5 bases). Germline V CDR1 and CDR2: MNHEY, SMNVEV (reference sequence). The CDR3 contains 13 residues. Between the trimmed V and J ends, which lost 3 bases and 7 bases, there was a span of 10 bases. The DNA of the CDR3 is TGTGCCAGCAGTTTTGCGGGGGACCAGCCCCAGCATTTT. Translation gives CASSFAGDQPQHF.

This clone showed up just a few times. The chain employs TRBV6-5 and TRBJ1-2; D gene unclear. Trimming shortened V by 8 bases and J by 8 bases, and 21 bases separated the two germline ends. The CDR3 length is 14 residues. Germline CDR1 and CDR2: MNHEY and SVGAGI. The CDR3 here is CASYPTTALEGYTF. The DNA for the CDR3 is TGTGCCAGCTACCCTACGACCGCCTTGGAGGGCTACACCTTC.

The V and J genes are TRBV6-5 and TRBJ1-2, with 8 bases fitting TRBD1. This CDR3 spans 15 amino acids. The junction had 13 bases not matched to a gene; V was cut back by 8 bases and J by 5 bases. Germline V gene sequence: CDR1 MNHEY, CDR2 SVGAGI. CDR3 DNA sequence: TGTGCCAGCCGGGCTTGGACAGGGTTGTATTATGGCTACACCTTC. Protein: CASRAWTGLYYGYTF.

This chain's CDR3 is CASSRDNSNQPQHF. The CDR3 bases are TGTGCCAGCAGTCGGGACAATAGCAATCAGCCCCAGCATTTT. V usage is TRBV28 and J usage is TRBJ1-5; a possible D gene is TRBD1 (6 bases). V was cut by 5 bases and J by 0 bases, with 8 bases left in between. The CDR3 consists of 14 residues. The germline gives CDR1 MDHEN, CDR2 SYDVKM.

This clone showed up just a few times. The rearrangement links TRBV10-3 to TRBJ1-1; possible D gene TRBD1, 6 bases. From germline, CDR1 is ENHRY and CDR2 SYGVKD. The V gene lost 9 bases and the J gene lost 1 base, with 12 bases spanning the gap. The length of the CDR3 is 13 residues. This CDR3 is CAMQGQRNTEAFF. In DNA form, the CDR3 reads TGTGCCATGCAGGGGCAGCGGAACACTGAAGCTTTCTTT.

The chain has TRBV5-1 and TRBJ2-1, with D maybe TRBD2 (6 bases). Germline V gene sequence: CDR1 SGHRS, CDR2 YFSETQ. V dropped 4 bases and J dropped 8 bases, with 31 bases sitting between them. This CDR3 is built from 19 residues. For the CDR3, the DNA is TGCGCCAGCAGCATTCTTGACTCTCGTGGCGGGACGATGGCCGATGAGCAGTTCTTC. Translated, it gives CASSILDSRGGTMADEQFF.

The chain has TRBV28 and TRBJ2-1, with D possibly TRBD2 on 6 matching bases. Germline V CDR1 and CDR2: MDHEN, SYDVKM. CDR3 length: 13 residues. V lost 10 bases and J 1 base, leaving 11 bases between the germline ends. CDR3 residues: CATGGSSYNEQFF. The DNA for the CDR3 is TGTGCCACCGGAGGGAGTTCCTACAATGAGCAGTTCTTC.

This chain links TRBV6-5 with TRBJ1-4; 8 positions agree with TRBD1. The CDR3 runs to 14 residues. Trimming removed 5 bases from V and 7 bases from J; junction bases left unmatched: 6. Germline V gene lookup returns CDR1 MNHEY and CDR2 SVGAGI. The CDR3 here is CASSTQGGIEKLFF. The CDR3 DNA reads as TGTGCCAGCAGTACACAGGGGGGCATTGAAAAACTGTTTTTT.

The CDR3 DNA sequence: TGCAGCGTTGGTCCTAGCGGGGCAACCTACGAGCAGTACTTC. The encoded protein is CSVGPSGATYEQYF. The J gene is TRBJ2-7, the V gene TRBV29-1; 9 nucleotides align to TRBD2. With V trimmed by 4 bases and J by 2 bases, 6 bases remained unmatched. CDR1 is SQVTM and CDR2 is ANQGSEA in the germline V gene. The CDR3 length is 14 residues.

This chain uses TRBV6-1 with TRBJ2-6; D uncertain. V gave up 0 bases and J gave up 0 bases, with 3 bases separating them. CDR3 length: 15 residues. Germline CDR1 MNHNS, CDR2 SASEGT. DNA for the CDR3: TGTGCCAGCAGTGAAGCCAACTCTGGGGCCAACGTCCTGACTTTC. Its protein product is CASSEANSGANVLTF.

This rearrangement joins TRBV30 to TRBJ1-2; D possibly corresponds to TRBD1 (6 bases). The V end was cut by 2 bases, the J end by 8 bases, with 12 bases between. This CDR3 region has 12 residues. Germline V gene lookup returns CDR1 GTSNPN and CDR2 SVGIG (reference sequence). The CDR3 loop reads CAWSNWDTGYTF. In DNA form, the CDR3 reads TGTGCCTGGAGTAACTGGGACACCGGCTACACCTTC. Combining the CDR3 with reference TRBV30 and TRBJ1-2 gives the whole variable domain SQTIHQWPATLVQPVGSPLSLECTVEGTSNPNLYWYRQAAGRGLQLLFYSVGIGQISSEVPQNLSASRPQDRQFILSSKKLLLSDSGFYLCAWSNWDTGYTFGSGTRLTVV.

J is TRBJ1-1 and V is TRBV25-1, with a weak D call TRBD1 (5 bases). Trimming cost V 6 bases and J 1 base, with 12 bases left between them. The length of the CDR3 is 14 residues. The germline V gene encodes CDR1 MGHDK and CDR2 SYGVNS. The CDR3 coding sequence is TGTGCCAGCAGGGGTCGGGGGGGGAACACTGAAGCTTTCTTT. This codes for CASRGRGGNTEAFF.

The chain couples TRBV5-1 to TRBJ2-1, with 10 bases lining up with TRBD2. The V and J ends lost 4 bases and 5 bases, in that order; junction bases with no gene match: 6. Germline loops: CDR1 SGHRS, CDR2 YFSETQ. CDR3 length equals 15 residues. CDR3 residues: CASSPSSGSHNEQFF. In nucleotides, the CDR3 is TGCGCCAGCAGCCCCTCTAGCGGGAGCCACAATGAGCAGTTCTTC.

V and J are TRBV5-1 and TRBJ2-7; possibly TRBD1 for D (6 bases). The CDR3 totals 14 residues. Germline lookup yields CDR1 SGHRS and CDR2 YFSETQ. V dropped 0 bases and J dropped 7 bases, with 14 bases sitting between them. This chain's CDR3 is CASSLGTATLEQYF. The CDR3 nucleotides read TGCGCCAGCAGCTTGGGGACAGCCACCCTGGAGCAGTACTTC.

The genes are TRBV10-1 and TRBJ2-1; 10 bases fit TRBD2. Germline V gene lookup returns CDR1 WNHNN and CDR2 SYGVQD (reference sequence). The V segment lost 8 bases and the J segment 7 bases; nucleotides outside the gene matches: 8. This CDR3 contains 14 residues. CDR3 amino acids: CASQELAGTNEQFF. CDR3 nucleotide sequence: TGCGCCAGCCAAGAACTAGCGGGAACGAATGAGCAGTTCTTC.

The chain has TRBV19 and TRBJ1-1; TRBD1 matches 7 bases. In germline, CDR1 is LNHDA, CDR2 SQIVND (reference sequence). This CDR3 comprises 14 residues. The ends lost 3 bases at V and 4 bases at J; junction bases unmatched: 5. The CDR3 loop is CASSIRGRSTEAFF. As DNA, the CDR3 is TGTGCCAGTAGTATCAGGGGGAGGTCCACTGAAGCTTTCTTT.